This record looks at one TCR beta chain sequence and its context. No antigen is known for it. The CDR3 sequence is 13 residues long. Germline V gene lookup returns CDR1 SNHLY and CDR2 FYNNEI. Unmatched junction bases numbered 2, after V lost 6 bases and J lost 4 bases. These data are taken from a study of pediatric ulcerative colitis. Study findings and constraints: Rectal repertoires separated controls, mild-moderate and acute severe colitis.

The rectum was sampled with one to two pinch biopsies at colonoscopy. TCRdb keeps only in-frame clones here, not all; method: immunoSEQ multiplex PCR. The sample holds approximately 15,000 clones, 74% seen once. Sequences were obtained from gut tissue. The TCR comes from a girl aged 5-17 years with moderate ulcerative colitis. The V call is TRBV2, the J call TRBJ2-2; 7 nucleotides align to TRBD1. As DNA, the CDR3 is TGTGCCAGCAGCCGGGACAGCACCGGGGAGCTGTTTTTT. As protein: CASSRDSTGELFF.